The next 10 T cell receptor beta chains were all read from a single sample in a study of regulatory T cells in long-lasting Graves disease (dated by TCRdb to the early 2020s). The library was prepared using multiplex PCR. Sequencing instrument: Illumina HiSeq 4000. CDR3 regions were amplified by Arm-PCR with iRepertoire HTBI primers to construct TCR beta libraries. In-frame beta chains were kept once TCRdb had trimmed the public reads at Q25 with fastp and called clones with MiXCR. Each entry is one CDR3 protein sequence, shown with its most common DNA and genes. The sample contains about 530,000 distinct CDR3 sequences, around 15% of them found a single time. The ten largest clones add up to around 25% of the sample. The time point label, read with the paper, signifies: newly diagnosed GD, antithyroid drugs for less than 3 months. For both TCR sequencing and RNA sequencing, RNA was extracted from PBMCs using TRIzol.

In addition, the sample was reused for a study of T cells in Graves' hyperthyroidism and ophthalmopathy.

Material: peripheral blood mononuclear cells (PBMCs), obtained at new diagnosis, from a patient treated with antithyroid drugs. Receptor source: a woman aged 40-60 years with Graves disease. Donor details come from another sample of the same person, matched by shared clones.

There are many counts of this clonotype. The V gene is TRBV30, the J gene TRBJ1-2; 7 bases line up with TRBD1. In germline, CDR1 is GTSNPN, CDR2 SVGIG (reference sequence). V lost 2 bases and J lost 4; bases outside the gene matches: 10. The CDR3 is 15 residues long. CDR3 sequence: CAWSPLTGSGYGYTF. For the CDR3, the DNA is TGTGCCTGGAGTCCCCTGACAGGGAGCGGCTATGGCTACACCTTC.

This clonotype was observed a few times. This likely reflects a read error, since a far larger clone is one base away. The V gene is TRBV2, the J gene TRBJ2-4; D is possibly TRBD1 (6 bases). The germline V and J ends were trimmed by 11 bases and 13 bases, with 24 bases remaining between them. Germline CDR1 reads SNHLY; CDR2 reads FYNNEI. The length of the CDR3 is 13 residues. Here the CDR3 reads CASSVLGGNEQYF. For the CDR3, the DNA is TGTGCCTCCTCAGTTTTAGGGGGAAATGAGCAGTACTTC.

This clonotype showed up many times. CDR3 DNA: TGTGCCAGCAGTTACGGCAGCTACGAGCAGTACTTC. It is translated as CASSYGSYEQYF. This chain connects TRBV12-3 or TRBV12-4 to TRBJ2-7; D ambiguous. V lost 4 bases and J lost 3, with 7 bases in between. The CDR3 has 12 amino acids.

The chain carries TRBV20-1 and TRBJ2-2; unclear D gene. The CDR3 loop spans 12 amino acids. V was trimmed by 6 bases and J by 6 bases, leaving 11 bases between them. Germline assignment: CDR1 DFQATT and CDR2 SNEGSKA (reference sequence). The CDR3 here is CSAPTIPGELFF. CDR3 sequence (DNA): TGCAGTGCCCCGACAATACCCGGGGAGCTGTTTTTT.

This clonotype was recorded at least ten times. J is TRBJ2-7 and V is TRBV7-3; TRBD2 aligns across 11 bases. This CDR3 has 15 amino acids. Germline V gene lookup returns CDR1 SGHTA and CDR2 FQGTGA. V trimming: 4 bases; J trimming: 2 bases; junction bases outside the gene matches: 4. The CDR3 DNA sequence: TGTGCCAGCAGCTCCTCTAGCGGGGGGCCCTACGAGCAGTACTTC. Its protein is CASSSSSGGPYEQYF. Drawing the rest from reference TRBV7-3 and TRBJ2-7, the complete variable domain is GAGVSQTPSNKVTEKGKYVELRCDPISGHTALYWYRQSLGQGPEFLIYFQGTGAADDSGLPNDRFFAVRPEGSVSTLKIQRTERGDSAVYLCASSSSSGGPYEQYFGPGTRLTVT.

The chain links TRBV6-1 to TRBJ1-1; no firm D call. Germline V lookup: CDR1 MNHNS, CDR2 SASEGT. Trimming removed 4 bases from V and 0 bases from J, with 21 bases in between. The CDR3 runs 18 residues. The CDR3 DNA follows: TGTGCCAGCAGTGTCTTAATCTCCGGAAGGAAAGTGAACACTGAAGCTTTCTTT. It encodes CASSVLISGRKVNTEAFF.

This clonotype was seen many times. This chain connects TRBV5-1 to TRBJ1-1; D uncertain. There are 14 residues in the CDR3. The germline gives CDR1 SGHRS, CDR2 YFSETQ. The V end was cut by 7 bases, the J end by 4 bases, with 17 bases between. CDR3: CASAEYRHSTEAFF. The DNA for the CDR3 is TGCGCCAGCGCGGAGTACAGACATTCCACTGAAGCTTTCTTT.

The sample holds many counts of this clonotype. The chain employs TRBV3-1 and TRBJ1-6; perhaps TRBD1 as D (5 bases). Trimming took off 0 bases at V and 0 bases at J, with 9 bases between the two ends. CDR3 length: 17 residues. From germline, CDR1 is LGHDT and CDR2 YNNKEL (reference sequence). The CDR3 bases are TGTGCCAGCAGCCAAGACCCGGGGGGCTCCTATAATTCACCCCTCCACTTT. This encodes CASSQDPGGSYNSPLHF.

This clonotype was counted at least ten times. The chain employs TRBV28 and TRBJ1-5; 8 bases agree with TRBD1. Germline trimming cut 6 bases from V and 4 bases from J; bases unmatched to any gene: 11. The CDR3 sequence is 16 residues long. Germline V gene lookup returns CDR1 MDHEN and CDR2 SYDVKM. CDR3 region: CASRTWTGKGNQPQHF. Here the CDR3 DNA reads TGTGCCAGCAGAACCTGGACAGGGAAAGGGAATCAGCCCCAGCATTTT.

As to this clonotype: This sequence may be a read error, since a much larger clone differs from it by one base. The CDR3 end shows no conserved phenylalanine or tryptophan, and so a read error is likely. The DNA is left out, because the CDR3 cannot be placed on it with certainty; the CDR3 is given as TCRdb lists it. The chain recombines TRBV3-1 with TRBJ2-3; the D call of TRBD2 is as the table states it, not checked on the DNA. Germline CDR1 reads LGHDT; CDR2 reads YNNKEL (reference sequence). The CDR3 contains 16 residues when both ends are counted. The CDR3 region is CASSQEEIGGAETQYS.